The clone carrying this TCR beta chain appeared a few times. The library was built from approximately 400 ng RNA with molecular barcoded adaptors for alpha/delta and beta/gamma chains. TCRdb fed the reads into MiXCR, producing one record per CDR3 protein. The sample consists of approximately 140,000 distinct CDR3 sequences, roughly an eighth of them appearing once. This record comes from a study of read filtering for tumor transcriptome and immune sequencing. Background on the study: R-ISS stage counts were eight or nine for I, about 15 for II, 6 or 7 for III.

CDR1 is SGHTA, CDR2 FQGTGA, per germline. V dropped 1 base and J dropped 5 bases, with 7 bases sitting between them. This CDR3 is 13 amino acids long. Input material: a population of CD138-negative cells sorted from bone marrow. The chain links TRBV7-3 to TRBJ2-3; D not resolved. The sequence was collected from a donor aged 40 or older with multiple myeloma. The CDR3 DNA reads TGTGCCAGCAGCTTAATTTCCGGAGATACGCAGTATTTT. Encoded protein: CASSLISGDTQYF.